A selection of T cell receptor beta chains follows, all from one sample in a study of blood T cell repertoires in COVID-19. This table comes from immunoSEQ multiplex PCR, and its TCRdb copy is limited to in-frame clones, with some not included. The profile covers some 340,000 clones, with 85% appearing a single time and 3.5% to 4% taken by the ten largest. The specimen sequenced was peripheral blood. Every receptor here comes from a young woman with acute or convalescent COVID-19. CDR3s include the opening cysteine and the closing phenylalanine or tryptophan. D genes are given only for firm matches. Some rows mark clone size as missing; the rest say once, few, many or name a class of expanded clone.

CDR3 DNA: TGCGCCAGTACAAAAACGGGACAGGGAGGCTTCTCCTACGAGCAGTACTTC
CDR3 protein: CASTKTGQGGFSYEQYF
J gene: TRBJ2-7
clone size: NA
D gene: TRBD1
V gene: TRBV5-1

CDR3 DNA: TGTGCCAGCTCACCTCAGCGGGACAATGAGCAGTTCTTC
CDR3 protein: CASSPQRDNEQFF
J gene: TRBJ2-1
clone size: NA
D gene: NA
V gene: TRBV18

CDR3 DNA: TGTGCCAGCACCACCCCGGGTCGATACGAGCAGTACTTC
CDR3 protein: CASTTPGRYEQYF
J gene: TRBJ2-7
clone size: NA
D gene: NA
V gene: TRBV28

CDR3 DNA: TGTGCCAGCAGCAAAGGAGGACAGGTGGAGTTCTTC
CDR3 protein: CASSKGGQVEFF
J gene: TRBJ2-1
clone size: NA
D gene: NA
V gene: TRBV21-1

CDR3 DNA: TGTGCCAGCAGTTTATTCCTAGCGGGTCCCTACGAGCAGTACTTC
CDR3 protein: CASSLFLAGPYEQYF
J gene: TRBJ2-7
clone size: few
D gene: TRBD2
V gene: TRBV28

CDR3 DNA: TGTGCCAGCAGCTTAGGGGCGACTAGCGTCCCACAAGAGACCCAGTACTTC
CDR3 protein: CASSLGATSVPQETQYF
J gene: TRBJ2-5
clone size: once
D gene: TRBD2
V gene: TRBV7-2

CDR3 DNA: TGTGCCAGCAGCACTTTGGGGGGTGCCGCCTACAATGAGCAGTTCTTC
CDR3 protein: CASSTLGGAAYNEQFF
J gene: TRBJ2-1
clone size: NA
D gene: NA
V gene: TRBV7-3

CDR3 DNA: TGTGCCAGCAGCTTGGGTTTGGGCGGGAGCTCCTACAATGAGCAGTTCTTC
CDR3 protein: CASSLGLGGSSYNEQFF
J gene: TRBJ2-1
clone size: NA
D gene: TRBD2
V gene: TRBV5-4

CDR3 DNA: TGTGCCTGGAGTCCAAGGACTAGCGGCTACGAGCAGTACTTC
CDR3 protein: CAWSPRTSGYEQYF
J gene: TRBJ2-7
clone size: NA
D gene: TRBD2
V gene: TRBV30

CDR3 DNA: TGTGCCAGCAGCTCGGACTGGAAACCCTCTGGGGCCAACGTCCTGACTTTC
CDR3 protein: CASSSDWKPSGANVLTF
J gene: TRBJ2-6
clone size: NA
D gene: NA
V gene: TRBV7-6

CDR3 DNA: TGTGCCAGCTGGACAGGCGGCAATCAGCCCCAGCATTTT
CDR3 protein: CASWTGGNQPQHF
J gene: TRBJ1-5
clone size: NA
D gene: TRBD1
V gene: TRBV6-6

CDR3 DNA: TGTGCCAGCAGTTCACCGGGACAGGGGGCGGCCAAAAACATTCAGTACTTC
CDR3 protein: CASSSPGQGAAKNIQYF
J gene: TRBJ2-4
clone size: few
D gene: TRBD1
V gene: TRBV27

CDR3 DNA: TGTGCCAGCAGCTTGCAGGGAAATTCACCCCTCCACTTT
CDR3 protein: CASSLQGNSPLHF
J gene: TRBJ1-6
clone size: NA
D gene: NA
V gene: TRBV7-6

CDR3 DNA: TGTGCCAGCAGTACCACAGGGATGGAGACCCAGTACTTC
CDR3 protein: CASSTTGMETQYF
J gene: TRBJ2-5
clone size: NA
D gene: NA
V gene: TRBV12-3/TRBV12-4

CDR3 DNA: TGCGCCAGCAGCCAAGAGATAAGGGAGGGGGGTAATGAGCAGTTCTTC
CDR3 protein: CASSQEIREGGNEQFF
J gene: TRBJ2-1
clone size: NA
D gene: NA
V gene: TRBV4-1

CDR3 DNA: TGTGCCAGCAGCTCGCGGTCAGGGGTGGGTAGCGGGCGAGCCCGAGAAGATACGCAGTATTTT
CDR3 protein: CASSSRSGVGSGRAREDTQYF
J gene: TRBJ2-3
clone size: NA
D gene: NA
V gene: TRBV7-6

CDR3 DNA: TGTGCCAGCAGTTACTCCCTGGACAGGGGGCGCGGCTACACCTTC
CDR3 protein: CASSYSLDRGRGYTF
J gene: TRBJ1-2
clone size: NA
D gene: TRBD1
V gene: TRBV6-5

CDR3 DNA: TGTGCCAGCAGTTTGGTGGGGGCCGGAGGCAATCAGCCCCAGCATTTT
CDR3 protein: CASSLVGAGGNQPQHF
J gene: TRBJ1-5
clone size: few
D gene: NA
V gene: TRBV27

CDR3 DNA: TGTGCCACCAGTGATTTGGACAGGGCGTATGGCTACACCTTC
CDR3 protein: CATSDLDRAYGYTF
J gene: TRBJ1-2
clone size: NA
D gene: TRBD1
V gene: TRBV24-1

CDR3 DNA: TGCAGCGTTGCAGACCGGACGGGGAGAAGTAGTGGCTACACCTTC
CDR3 protein: CSVADRTGRSSGYTF
J gene: TRBJ1-2
clone size: NA
D gene: NA
V gene: TRBV29-1

CDR3 DNA: TGTGCCAGCAGTCCTCCCCGGGGACTAGTCGCCGGGGAGCTGTTTTTT
CDR3 protein: CASSPPRGLVAGELFF
J gene: TRBJ2-2
clone size: NA
D gene: TRBD2
V gene: TRBV5-8

CDR3 DNA: TGTGCCAGCAGTTCAATTGCCGGGACACTTAATTCACCCCTCCACTTT
CDR3 protein: CASSSIAGTLNSPLHF
J gene: TRBJ1-6
clone size: NA
D gene: NA
V gene: TRBV6-2/TRBV6-3

CDR3 DNA: TGTGCCAGCCTGAGACTAGGCTCCTACGAGCAGTACTTC
CDR3 protein: CASLRLGSYEQYF
J gene: TRBJ2-7
clone size: once
D gene: NA
V gene: TRBV6-5

CDR3 DNA: TGCGCCAGCAGCCAAGATCCGGCGGGTACTAGCACAGATACGCAGTATTTT
CDR3 protein: CASSQDPAGTSTDTQYF
J gene: TRBJ2-3
clone size: NA
D gene: NA
V gene: TRBV4-1

CDR3 DNA: TGTGCCAGCAGCCCAGGGGCAGGGAAAGGTAATGAGCAGTTCTTC
CDR3 protein: CASSPGAGKGNEQFF
J gene: TRBJ2-1
clone size: NA
D gene: NA
V gene: TRBV7-3

CDR3 DNA: TGTGCCAGCAGCTTCCGAGCGGGGGGGCGGAATGAGCAGTTCTTC
CDR3 protein: CASSFRAGGRNEQFF
J gene: TRBJ2-1
clone size: NA
D gene: TRBD2
V gene: TRBV7-8

CDR3 DNA: TGTGCCAGCGGACTAGCGGGAGGTCGTGAGCAGTTCTTC
CDR3 protein: CASGLAGGREQFF
J gene: TRBJ2-1
clone size: NA
D gene: TRBD2
V gene: TRBV3-1/TRBV3-2

CDR3 DNA: TGTGCCAGCAGCCTACAACTAGCGGGAGCAGATACGCAGTATTTT
CDR3 protein: CASSLQLAGADTQYF
J gene: TRBJ2-3
clone size: NA
D gene: TRBD2
V gene: TRBV3-1/TRBV3-2

CDR3 DNA: TGTGCCAGCAGCCCGCCAGGGAAAATTAACTATGGCTACACCTTC
CDR3 protein: CASSPPGKINYGYTF
J gene: TRBJ1-2
clone size: NA
D gene: NA
V gene: TRBV7-9

CDR3 DNA: TGTGCCAGCAGCTTAGGGGGACAGGGGTTGCAGCCCCAGCATTTT
CDR3 protein: CASSLGGQGLQPQHF
J gene: TRBJ1-5
clone size: NA
D gene: TRBD1
V gene: TRBV13

CDR3 DNA: TGCAGCGCTGCGGGCGCTTTCTTT
CDR3 protein: CSAAGAFF
J gene: TRBJ1-1
clone size: NA
D gene: NA
V gene: TRBV29-1

CDR3 DNA: TGTGCCAGCACCCCCGGACTAGCGGGAGTTACCGGGGAGCTGTTTTTT
CDR3 protein: CASTPGLAGVTGELFF
J gene: TRBJ2-2
clone size: NA
D gene: TRBD2
V gene: TRBV6-2/TRBV6-3

CDR3 DNA: TGTGCCAGCAGTCCGCTCCTCGAGAAAGTCTACGAGCAGTACTTC
CDR3 protein: CASSPLLEKVYEQYF
J gene: TRBJ2-7
clone size: NA
D gene: NA
V gene: TRBV7-9

CDR3 DNA: TGTGCCAGCAGCGCCCACCGACTAGATTTCGACACCGGGGAGCTGTTTTTT
CDR3 protein: CASSAHRLDFDTGELFF
J gene: TRBJ2-2
clone size: NA
D gene: NA
V gene: TRBV9

CDR3 DNA: TGTGCCAGCAGCCCCGCCGGGACAGTCTCCTACGAGCAGTACTTC
CDR3 protein: CASSPAGTVSYEQYF
J gene: TRBJ2-7
clone size: NA
D gene: TRBD1
V gene: TRBV3-1/TRBV3-2

CDR3 DNA: TGTGCCAGCAGGCCAGGGGCCGGGGCCAACGTCCTGACTTTC
CDR3 protein: CASRPGAGANVLTF
J gene: TRBJ2-6
clone size: NA
D gene: NA
V gene: TRBV28

CDR3 DNA: TGTGCCAGCAGTCCGGGAACAATGAACACTGAAGCTTTCTTT
CDR3 protein: CASSPGTMNTEAFF
J gene: TRBJ1-1
clone size: NA
D gene: NA
V gene: TRBV7-9

CDR3 DNA: TGTGCCAGCAGTTTAACCTGGAAGCGCTTGAGAGACACTGAAGCTTTCTTT
CDR3 protein: CASSLTWKRLRDTEAFF
J gene: TRBJ1-1
clone size: NA
D gene: NA
V gene: TRBV27

CDR3 DNA: TGCGCCAGCAGCGTCAGACAGACGAACACTGAAGCTTTCTTT
CDR3 protein: CASSVRQTNTEAFF
J gene: TRBJ1-1
clone size: NA
D gene: NA
V gene: TRBV5-1

CDR3 DNA: TGCGCCAGCAGCTCGGGACAGCCGAACACCGGGGAGCTGTTTTTT
CDR3 protein: CASSSGQPNTGELFF
J gene: TRBJ2-2
clone size: NA
D gene: TRBD1
V gene: TRBV5-1

CDR3 DNA: TGTGCCAGCAGCTTGCAGGGGGACAATTCACCCCTCCACTTT
CDR3 protein: CASSLQGDNSPLHF
J gene: TRBJ1-6
clone size: NA
D gene: TRBD1
V gene: TRBV5-5

CDR3 DNA: TGTGCCACCAGTGGTGGGACAGGGCTTATCGATGAGCAGTTCTTC
CDR3 protein: CATSGGTGLIDEQFF
J gene: TRBJ2-1
clone size: NA
D gene: TRBD1
V gene: TRBV24-1

CDR3 DNA: TGTGCCAGCAGCCGCACTAGCGGGAGAATCGCGGGGCACAATGAGCAGTTCTTC
CDR3 protein: CASSRTSGRIAGHNEQFF
J gene: TRBJ2-1
clone size: NA
D gene: TRBD2
V gene: TRBV3-1/TRBV3-2

CDR3 DNA: TGCGCCAGCAGCTTGGGGGCTCGGCCAGGGGGAACAGTTGAAGCTTTCTTT
CDR3 protein: CASSLGARPGGTVEAFF
J gene: TRBJ1-1
clone size: NA
D gene: TRBD1
V gene: TRBV5-1

CDR3 DNA: TGCGCCAGCAGCTTCCCACTAGCGGGGAACGATGAGCAGTTCTTC
CDR3 protein: CASSFPLAGNDEQFF
J gene: TRBJ2-1
clone size: NA
D gene: TRBD2
V gene: TRBV5-1